What follows are 18 T cell receptor beta chains derived from one specimen sequenced in a study of blood T cells in healthy people across ages. A J-beta primer mix and a sample-barcoded 5' primer were used in a second PCR of roughly 6 to 11 cycles. TCRdb re-derived calls from the 5' RACE reads in MiXCR, one entry per CDR3 protein. The sample lists 900,000 to 950,000 distinct CDR3 sequences; just under 30% were seen once. This sample was shared with a second study, whose subject was T cells of mothers and their children.

The source material was blood. The receptor set was obtained from a woman aged 40 to 50 in good health.

For this clonotype: A single base separates this from a much larger clone, so it may be a read error. This chain links TRBV27 with TRBJ2-3; 7 nucleotides match TRBD1. CDR1 and CDR2 from the germline V gene are MNHEY and SMNVEV (reference sequence). CDR3 length equals 13 residues. The CDR3 DNA sequence: TGTGACAGCATGATCAGGGGGACAGATACGCAGTATTTT. Residues: CDSMIRGTDTQYF.

The chain uses TRBV13 and TRBJ1-1; D gene ambiguous. Trimming took off 2 bases at V and 3 bases at J, with 7 bases between the two ends. The CDR3 runs 13 residues. Per germline, CDR1 PRHDT and CDR2 FYEKMQ (reference sequence). The CDR3 sequence: CASSLHRDTEAFF. The CDR3 DNA sequence: TGTGCCAGCAGCTTACATCGGGACACTGAAGCTTTCTTT.

Notes on this clonotype: Just one base apart from a much larger clone, this may be a read error. The V gene is TRBV7-2, the J gene TRBJ2-7, with 12 bases fitting TRBD2. Germline loops: CDR1 SGHTA, CDR2 FQGNSA. The CDR3 consists of 15 residues. CDR3 sequence: CASSSRTSGAHEQHF. The CDR3 DNA sequence: TGTGCCAGCAGCTCGCGGACTAGCGGGGCCCACGAGCAGCACTTC.

As regards this clonotype: The junction shows a germline mismatch at one end, possibly a read error. This chain joins TRBV7-9 and TRBJ2-5; possible D gene TRBD2, 5 bases. The CDR3 runs to 15 residues. The germline V gene has CDR1 SEHNR and CDR2 FQNEAQ (reference sequence). The CDR3 bases are TGTGCCAGCAGCCTTGCCGGGGATTACCAAGAGGCCCAGTACTTC. This encodes CASSLAGDYQEAQYF.

This clonotype was counted a few times. The CDR3 protein is CASSFGDTNEKLFF. CDR3 bases: TGTGCCAGCAGCTTCGGGGACACTAATGAAAAACTGTTTTTT. This rearrangement joins TRBV7-9 to TRBJ1-4; D may be TRBD1 (5 bases). Germline values: CDR1 SEHNR, CDR2 FQNEAQ (reference sequence). The CDR3 totals 14 residues. Trimming left V 3 bases short and J 2 bases short, with 7 bases between.

To note about this clonotype: One end of the junction fails to match germline, which may point to a read error. This rearrangement joins TRBV24-1 to TRBJ2-7; D unresolved. The CDR3 runs to 15 residues. The V gene's germline CDR1 is KGHDR and CDR2 SFDVKD. CDR3 sequence reads: CATSDSRTGSYERYF. The CDR3 nucleotides read TGTGCCACCAGTGATTCCCGCACGGGCTCCTACGAGCGGTACTTC.

This clonotype was found a few times. The chain joins TRBV7-9 to TRBJ2-7; D possibly uses TRBD1 or TRBD2 (5 bases each). CDR1 is SEHNR and CDR2 is FQNEAQ in the germline V gene (reference sequence). Trimming pared 5 bases from V and 1 base from J, leaving 15 bases between. This CDR3 contains 15 residues. CDR3 DNA sequence: TGTGCCAGCAGCCGAGACGGGACGGCTTCCTACGAGCAGTACTTC. It is translated as CASSRDGTASYEQYF.

There are many counts of this clonotype. The chain combines TRBV20-1 with TRBJ2-5; no firm D call. Germline-derived CDR1 and CDR2 are DFQATT and SNEGSKA (reference sequence). This CDR3 contains 12 residues. Trimming took off 3 bases at V and 6 bases at J, with 11 bases between the two ends. The CDR3 nucleotides are TGCAGTGCTAGTGATCATAGTAAGACCCAGTACTTC. This translates into CSASDHSKTQYF.

This clonotype has just a few counts. V usage is TRBV6-2 or TRBV6-3 and J usage is TRBJ2-5; D remains unclear. Germline V CDR1 and CDR2: MNHEY, SVGEGT. This CDR3 is built from 16 residues. Between the trimmed V and J ends, which lost 0 bases and 0 bases, there was a span of 11 bases. As DNA, the CDR3 is TGTGCCAGCAGTTACTCAGGCCAGACGTACCAAGAGACCCAGTACTTC. Translation: CASSYSGQTYQETQYF.

The chain recombines TRBV4-1 with TRBJ2-5; TRBD1 matches at 11 bases. Trimming took 1 base from V and 2 from J; bases not matched to a gene: 3. This CDR3 spans 16 amino acids. Germline CDR1 reads MGHRA; CDR2 reads YSYEKL. This CDR3 is CASSQVGTGGQETQYF. CDR3 sequence (DNA): TGCGCCAGCAGCCAAGTTGGGACAGGGGGTCAAGAGACCCAGTACTTC.

As for this clonotype: One end of the junction varies from germline; a read error may be responsible. The rearrangement links TRBV29-1 to TRBJ2-4; tentatively, D is TRBD1 or TRBD2 (6 bases each). This CDR3 region has 12 residues. Germline CDR1 and CDR2: SQVTM and ANQGSEA. The CDR3 spells CGVRDTVYGQYF. For the CDR3, the DNA is TGCGGCGTGCGGGACACCGTCTACGGGCAGTACTTC.

The chain couples TRBV2 to TRBJ1-2, with TRBD1 as a possible D gene (5 bases). V shed 7 bases and J shed 4 bases, with 19 bases lying between them. From germline, CDR1 is SNHLY and CDR2 FYNNEI. The CDR3 has 15 amino acids. The chain's CDR3 is CASTTDGTPPYGYTF. In DNA, the CDR3 is TGTGCCAGCACTACAGACGGGACTCCTCCCTATGGCTACACCTTC.

V and J are TRBV9 and TRBJ1-1, with 10 positions matching TRBD1. V shed 9 bases, J shed 0 bases, and the junction held 2 bases outside the gene matches. In germline, CDR1 is SGDLS, CDR2 YYNGEE. This CDR3 is built from 13 residues. Here the CDR3 DNA reads TGTGCCACTGGGACAGGGGTGAACACTGAAGCTTTCTTT. Translation gives CATGTGVNTEAFF.

The chain has TRBV6-6 and TRBJ2-3, with 9 bases fitting TRBD1. Germline V gene data show CDR1 as MNHNY and CDR2 as SVGAGI (reference sequence). V lost 5 bases and J lost 1; bases outside the gene matches: 4. The CDR3 extends over 15 amino acids. CDR3 residues: CASSRTGVGTDTQYF. The CDR3 DNA is TGTGCCAGCAGTAGGACAGGGGTAGGCACAGATACGCAGTATTTT.

This clonotype has ten or more counts. This chain connects TRBV28 to TRBJ1-2; perhaps TRBD1 as D (6 bases). V gave up 3 bases and J gave up 2 bases, with 22 bases separating them. CDR3 length: 18 amino acids. CDR1 MDHEN and CDR2 SYDVKM come from the germline V gene. CDR3 loop: CASSFTSVGAGGNYGYTF. CDR3 in DNA: TGTGCCAGCAGTTTTACTAGTGTGGGGGCAGGCGGAAACTATGGCTACACCTTC.

This clonotype has a handful of counts. This chain joins TRBV2 and TRBJ1-1, with D maybe TRBD1 (6 bases). The germline V gene encodes CDR1 SNHLY and CDR2 FYNNEI. Trimming shortened V by 5 bases and J by 4 bases, and 17 bases separated the two germline ends. The CDR3 totals 15 residues. CDR3 region: CASSYKQGVGTEAFF. DNA of the CDR3: TGTGCCAGCAGTTATAAACAGGGTGTGGGCACTGAAGCTTTCTTT.

The chain carries TRBV5-1 and TRBJ2-3; 15 positions agree with TRBD2. With 2 bases clipped from V and 1 base from J, the junction kept 5 bases outside the gene matches. Germline V gene lookup returns CDR1 SGHRS and CDR2 YFSETQ. The CDR3 extends over 18 amino acids. For the CDR3, the DNA is TGCGCCAGCAGCTTCGGACTAGCGGGGGGGATACGCACAGATACGCAGTATTTT. It yields the protein CASSFGLAGGIRTDTQYF.

The chain recombines TRBV7-9 with TRBJ2-3; D is ambiguous. Trimming stripped 2 bases from V and 4 bases from J, with 7 bases between. The CDR3 runs to 13 residues. CDR1 and CDR2 (germline): SEHNR, FQNEAQ (reference sequence). CDR3 nucleotides: TGTGCCAGCAGCTTAATGTCTGCAGATACGCAGTATTTT. Translating gives CASSLMSADTQYF.